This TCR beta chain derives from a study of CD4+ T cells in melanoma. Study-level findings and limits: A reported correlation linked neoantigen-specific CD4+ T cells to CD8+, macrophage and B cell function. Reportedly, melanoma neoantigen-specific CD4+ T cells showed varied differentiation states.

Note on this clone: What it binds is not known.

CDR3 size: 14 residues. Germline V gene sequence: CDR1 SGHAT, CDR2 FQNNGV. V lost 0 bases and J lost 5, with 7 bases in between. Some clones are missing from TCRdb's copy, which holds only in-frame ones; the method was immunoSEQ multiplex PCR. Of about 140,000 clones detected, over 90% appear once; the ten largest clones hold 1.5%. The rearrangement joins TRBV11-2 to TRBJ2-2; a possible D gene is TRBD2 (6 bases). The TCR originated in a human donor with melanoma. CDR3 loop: CASSLDGGTGELFF. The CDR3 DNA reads TGTGCCAGCAGCTTAGATGGGGGGACCGGGGAGCTGTTTTTT.